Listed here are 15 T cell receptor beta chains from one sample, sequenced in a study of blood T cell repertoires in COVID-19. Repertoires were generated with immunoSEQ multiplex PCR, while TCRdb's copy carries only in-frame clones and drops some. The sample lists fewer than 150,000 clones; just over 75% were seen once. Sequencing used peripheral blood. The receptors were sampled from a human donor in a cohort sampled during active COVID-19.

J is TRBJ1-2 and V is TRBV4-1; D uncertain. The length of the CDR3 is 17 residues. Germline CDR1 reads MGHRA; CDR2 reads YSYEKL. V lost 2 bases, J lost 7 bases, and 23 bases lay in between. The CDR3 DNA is TGCGCCAGCAGCCAAAACAAACCGGGTCTATTTATGGGTGGCTACACCTTC. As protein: CASSQNKPGLFMGGYTF.

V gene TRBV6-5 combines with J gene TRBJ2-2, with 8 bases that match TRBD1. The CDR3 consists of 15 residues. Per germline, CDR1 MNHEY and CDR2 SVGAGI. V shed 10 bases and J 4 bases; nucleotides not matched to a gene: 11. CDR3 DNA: TGTGCCACCCTGGACAGGGCCGTAGGCACCGGGGAGCTGTTTTTT. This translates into CATLDRAVGTGELFF.

DNA of the CDR3: TGCGCCAGCAGCTTGGGACGGGGGGGCCCGGATGAGCAGTTCTTC. Translated: CASSLGRGGPDEQFF. This chain links TRBV5-1 with TRBJ2-1, with 8 bases that match TRBD2. There are 15 residues in the CDR3. Germline assignment: CDR1 SGHRS and CDR2 YFSETQ. The ends lost 0 bases at V and 8 bases at J; junction bases unmatched: 7.

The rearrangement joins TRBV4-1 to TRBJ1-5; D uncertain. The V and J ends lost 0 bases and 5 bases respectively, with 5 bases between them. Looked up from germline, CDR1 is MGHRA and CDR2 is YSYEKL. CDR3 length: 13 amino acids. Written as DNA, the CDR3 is TGCGCCAGCAGCCAAGAGCGAGATCAGCCCCAGCATTTT. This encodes CASSQERDQPQHF.

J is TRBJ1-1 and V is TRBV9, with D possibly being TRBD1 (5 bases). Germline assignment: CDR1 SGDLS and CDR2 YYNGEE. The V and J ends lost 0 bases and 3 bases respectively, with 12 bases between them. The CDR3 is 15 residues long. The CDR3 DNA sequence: TGTGCCAGCAGCGTAGATTGGGGGAGGGACACTGAAGCTTTCTTT. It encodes CASSVDWGRDTEAFF.

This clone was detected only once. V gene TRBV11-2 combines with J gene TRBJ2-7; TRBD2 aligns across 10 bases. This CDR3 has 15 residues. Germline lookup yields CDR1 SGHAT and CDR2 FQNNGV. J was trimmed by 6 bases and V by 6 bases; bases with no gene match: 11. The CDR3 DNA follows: TGTGCCAGCAGTCTCACTAGCGGGGCGCCTCGCGAGCAGTACTTC. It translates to CASSLTSGAPREQYF.

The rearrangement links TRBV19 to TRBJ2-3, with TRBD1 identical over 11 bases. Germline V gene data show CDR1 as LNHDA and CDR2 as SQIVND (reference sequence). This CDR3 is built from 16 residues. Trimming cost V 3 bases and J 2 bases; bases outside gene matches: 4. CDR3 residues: CASSIGTGGNTDTQYF. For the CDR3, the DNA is TGTGCCAGTAGTATTGGGACAGGGGGTAACACAGATACGCAGTATTTT.

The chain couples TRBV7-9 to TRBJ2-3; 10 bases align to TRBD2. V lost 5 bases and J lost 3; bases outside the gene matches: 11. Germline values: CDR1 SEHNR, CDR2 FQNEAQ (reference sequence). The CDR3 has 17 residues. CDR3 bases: TGTGCCAGCAGCGTTCAGCGGGGGGGTCCGGGTACAGATACGCAGTATTTT. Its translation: CASSVQRGGPGTDTQYF.

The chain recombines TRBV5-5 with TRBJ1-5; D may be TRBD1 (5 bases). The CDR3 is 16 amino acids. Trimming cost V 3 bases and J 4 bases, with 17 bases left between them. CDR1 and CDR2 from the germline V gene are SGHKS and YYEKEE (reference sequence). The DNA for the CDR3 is TGTGCCAGCAGCTCAGGTGGGGGTGCGGGGAATCAGCCCCAGCATTTT. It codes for CASSSGGGAGNQPQHF.

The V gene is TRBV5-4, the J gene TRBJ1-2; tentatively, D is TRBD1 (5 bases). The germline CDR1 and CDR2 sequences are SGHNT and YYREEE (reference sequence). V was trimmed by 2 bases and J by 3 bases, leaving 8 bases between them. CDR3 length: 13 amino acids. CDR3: CASSFGGDYGYTF. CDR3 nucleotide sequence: TGTGCCAGCAGCTTTGGAGGGGACTATGGCTACACCTTC.

Here the CDR3 reads CASSQDGSAEPLHF. The CDR3 DNA sequence: TGCGCCAGCAGCCAAGATGGCAGCGCAGAACCCCTCCACTTT. This chain joins TRBV4-1 and TRBJ1-6; no clear D gene. Germline assignment: CDR1 MGHRA and CDR2 YSYEKL. This CDR3 is 14 amino acids long. The V end was cut by 0 bases, the J end by 12 bases, with 12 bases between.

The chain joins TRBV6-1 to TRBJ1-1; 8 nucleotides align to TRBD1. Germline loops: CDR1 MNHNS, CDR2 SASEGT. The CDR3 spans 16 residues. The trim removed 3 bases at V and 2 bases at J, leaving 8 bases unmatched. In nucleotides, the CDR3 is TGTGCCAGCAGTGATTACAGGGGGGTGGTTAACACTGAAGCTTTCTTT. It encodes CASSDYRGVVNTEAFF.

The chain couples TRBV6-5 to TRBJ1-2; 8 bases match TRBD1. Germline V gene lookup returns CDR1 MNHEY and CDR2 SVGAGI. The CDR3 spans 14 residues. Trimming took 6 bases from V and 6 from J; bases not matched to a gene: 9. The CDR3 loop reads CASRRQGAQDGYTF. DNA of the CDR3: TGTGCCAGCAGACGCCAGGGGGCGCAGGATGGCTACACCTTC.

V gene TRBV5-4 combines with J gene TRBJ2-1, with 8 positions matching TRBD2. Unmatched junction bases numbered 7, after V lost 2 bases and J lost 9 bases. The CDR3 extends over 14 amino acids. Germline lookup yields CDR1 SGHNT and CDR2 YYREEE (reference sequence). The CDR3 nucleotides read TGTGCCAGCAGCTTTAAGGGGACTAGTGTTGAGCAGTTCTTC. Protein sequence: CASSFKGTSVEQFF.

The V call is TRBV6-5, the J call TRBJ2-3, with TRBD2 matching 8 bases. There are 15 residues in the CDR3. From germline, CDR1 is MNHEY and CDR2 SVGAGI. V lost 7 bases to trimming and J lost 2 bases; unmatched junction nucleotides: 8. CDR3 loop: CASKEGSGNTDTQYF. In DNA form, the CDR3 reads TGTGCCAGCAAAGAAGGTAGCGGGAACACAGATACGCAGTATTTT.